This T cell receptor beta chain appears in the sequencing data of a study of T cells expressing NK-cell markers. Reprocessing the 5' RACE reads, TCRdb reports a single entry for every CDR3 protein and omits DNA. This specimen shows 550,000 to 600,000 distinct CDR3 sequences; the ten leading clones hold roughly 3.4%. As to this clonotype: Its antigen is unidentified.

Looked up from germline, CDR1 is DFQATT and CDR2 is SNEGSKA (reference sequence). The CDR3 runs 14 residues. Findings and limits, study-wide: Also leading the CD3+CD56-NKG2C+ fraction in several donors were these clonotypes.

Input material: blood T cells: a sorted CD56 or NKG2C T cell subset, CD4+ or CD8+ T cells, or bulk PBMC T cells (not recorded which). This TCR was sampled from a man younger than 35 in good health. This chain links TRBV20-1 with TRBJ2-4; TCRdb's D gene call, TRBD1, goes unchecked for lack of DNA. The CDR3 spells CSVRGVVAKNIQYF.